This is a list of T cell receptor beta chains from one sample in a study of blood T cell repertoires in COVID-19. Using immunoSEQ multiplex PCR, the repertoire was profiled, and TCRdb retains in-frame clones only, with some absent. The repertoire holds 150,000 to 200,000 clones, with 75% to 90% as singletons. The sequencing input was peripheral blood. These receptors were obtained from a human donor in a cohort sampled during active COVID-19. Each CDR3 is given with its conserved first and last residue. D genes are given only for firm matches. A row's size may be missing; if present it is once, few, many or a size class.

CDR3 DNA: TGTGCCAGCAGCCGGACCCGGGACTTAAACAATCAGCCCCAGCATTTT; CDR3 protein: CASSRTRDLNNQPQHF; D gene: .; J gene: TRBJ1-5; clone size: .; V gene: TRBV7-8
CDR3 DNA: TGTGCCAGCAGCTTAGGAGGGAGAGACCGAGGCTACACCTTC; CDR3 protein: CASSLGGRDRGYTF; D gene: .; J gene: TRBJ1-2; clone size: .; V gene: TRBV7-2
CDR3 DNA: TGTGCCAGCAGCTTAGGCGGGACTAGCGATTTAACGCAGTATTTT; CDR3 protein: CASSLGGTSDLTQYF; D gene: TRBD2; J gene: TRBJ2-3; clone size: .; V gene: TRBV11-3
CDR3 DNA: TGTGCCAGCAGTGAGGGACAGGCCCAGCCCCAGCATTTT; CDR3 protein: CASSEGQAQPQHF; D gene: TRBD1; J gene: TRBJ1-5; clone size: .; V gene: TRBV6-1
CDR3 DNA: TGTGCCAGCAGCTTAGTCGTTAGCGGGGGCACAGATACGCAGTATTTT; CDR3 protein: CASSLVVSGGTDTQYF; D gene: TRBD2; J gene: TRBJ2-3; clone size: once; V gene: TRBV7-6
CDR3 DNA: TGTGCCAGCAGCTTCAGGAACACCGGGGAGCTGTTTTTT; CDR3 protein: CASSFRNTGELFF; D gene: .; J gene: TRBJ2-2; clone size: .; V gene: TRBV7-2
CDR3 DNA: TGCGCCAGCAGCTCCCATCCGGGACAGGGAGCAGAAGCTTTCTTT; CDR3 protein: CASSSHPGQGAEAFF; D gene: TRBD1; J gene: TRBJ1-1; clone size: .; V gene: TRBV5-1
CDR3 DNA: TGTGCCAGCAGTGAATCCCCGGGACAGGGAACTAATGAAAAACTGTTTTTT; CDR3 protein: CASSESPGQGTNEKLFF; D gene: TRBD1; J gene: TRBJ1-4; clone size: .; V gene: TRBV25-1
CDR3 DNA: TGTGCCAGCAGAACAGGGAGCGGCCACACTGAAGCTTTCTTT; CDR3 protein: CASRTGSGHTEAFF; D gene: .; J gene: TRBJ1-1; clone size: once; V gene: TRBV6-5
CDR3 DNA: TGTGCCACCAGGGAGCCGGCCAACTATGGCTACACCTTC; CDR3 protein: CATREPANYGYTF; D gene: .; J gene: TRBJ1-2; clone size: .; V gene: TRBV15
CDR3 DNA: TGTGCTAGCAGCTTACGTCCCAGGGTGGGACAAGAGACCCAGTACTTC; CDR3 protein: CASSLRPRVGQETQYF; D gene: .; J gene: TRBJ2-5; clone size: .; V gene: TRBV7-7
CDR3 DNA: TGCGCCAGCAGCCAAGATTACGGACTAGCGGAGTCCTACAATGAGCAGTTCTTC; CDR3 protein: CASSQDYGLAESYNEQFF; D gene: TRBD2; J gene: TRBJ2-1; clone size: .; V gene: TRBV4-3